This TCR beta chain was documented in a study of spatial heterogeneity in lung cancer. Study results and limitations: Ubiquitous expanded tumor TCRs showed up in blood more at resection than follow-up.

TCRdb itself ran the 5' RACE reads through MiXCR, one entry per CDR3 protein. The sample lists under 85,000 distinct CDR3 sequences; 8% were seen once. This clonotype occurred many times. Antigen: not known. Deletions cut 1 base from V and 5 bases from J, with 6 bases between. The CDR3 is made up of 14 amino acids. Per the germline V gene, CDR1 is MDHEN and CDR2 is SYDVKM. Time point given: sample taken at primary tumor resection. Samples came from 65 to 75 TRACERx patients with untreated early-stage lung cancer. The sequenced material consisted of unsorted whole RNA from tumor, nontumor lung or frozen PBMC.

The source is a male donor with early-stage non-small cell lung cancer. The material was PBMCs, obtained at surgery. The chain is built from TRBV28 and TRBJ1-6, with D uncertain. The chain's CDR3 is CASSLSQHNSPLHF. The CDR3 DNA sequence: TGTGCCAGCAGTTTATCGCAACATAATTCACCCCTCCACTTT.